In this sample, the clone carrying this TCR beta chain turned up a few times. This sample was taken from a study of OX40 agonist ivuxolimab in advanced cancers. Anyone with autoimmune disease history or systemic immunosuppression was excluded. V shed 3 bases, J shed 8 bases, and the junction held 10 bases outside the gene matches. The V gene's germline CDR1 is KGHSH and CDR2 LQKENI. The CDR3 is 15 amino acids. The method was immunoSEQ multiplex PCR; TCRdb's version includes in-frame clones alone and lacks a portion of them. The sample records tens of thousands of clones, roughly 80% being singletons. The sample was CD4+ or CD8+ T cells sorted from blood, taken in a trial of the OX40 agonist ivuxolimab. The receptor comes from an adult with an advanced solid tumor such as melanoma, head and neck, liver or kidney cancer. The chain recombines TRBV18 with TRBJ1-2; 9 bases line up with TRBD1. CDR3: CASSPGTGKSGGYTF. CDR3 DNA sequence: TGTGCCAGCTCACCCGGGACAGGGAAGTCGGGCGGCTACACCTTC.